This T cell receptor (beta chain) is drawn from a study of shared clonotypes between healthy human individuals. Sorted-subset replicate PCRs used around 0.2 ug DNA, approximately 27,000 T cell genomes. Measured with immunoSEQ multiplex PCR; TCRdb has only the in-frame clones, and not every one. Of under 1,100,000 clones in the sample, more than 75% are singletons; the top ten hold roughly 0.61%. The trim removed 4 bases at V and 7 bases at J, leaving 12 bases unmatched. CDR1 SGHNT and CDR2 YYREEE come from the germline V gene (reference sequence). CDR3 length: 16 residues. The J gene is TRBJ2-2, the V gene TRBV5-4; 8 bases are a match to TRBD1. The material sequenced was memory CD4+ T cells from PBMCs. The subset denotes: CD45RA-negative fraction. This clonotype originated in a man aged 18 to 29 in good health. Some clones in this sample may be carry-over from other donors' samples. For the CDR3, the DNA is TGTGCCAGCAGCGCCCGCGGGGCAGGGGGCATCGGGGAGCTGTTTTTT. Amino acid sequence: CASSARGAGGIGELFF.